Each of the 5 T cell receptor beta chains below was sequenced from the same sample in a study of neurological immune-mediated disorders. TCRdb passed the 5' RACE reads through MiXCR, listing each CDR3 protein once. The sample consists of some 70,000 distinct CDR3 sequences, around 3.1% of them appearing once. Sample: PBMCs. The receptors come from a man aged 35 to 55 with multiple sclerosis.

V is TRBV12-3 or TRBV12-4 and J is TRBJ2-3, with a possible D match to TRBD2 (5 bases). Trimming pared 0 bases from V and 3 bases from J, leaving 7 bases between. CDR3 length: 14 residues. In DNA, the CDR3 is TGTGCCAGCAGTTTAGCACTAGTAACAGATACGCAGTATTTT. This gives the protein CASSLALVTDTQYF.

This clonotype was counted many times. J is TRBJ2-1 and V is TRBV25-1, with D tentatively TRBD1 (6 bases). The germline V and J ends were trimmed by 4 bases and 0 bases, with 16 bases remaining between them. Germline loops: CDR1 MGHDK, CDR2 SYGVNS. This CDR3 comprises 17 residues. In DNA form, the CDR3 reads TGTGCCAGCAGTGGAAATTTTCCGGGACACTCCTACAATGAGCAGTTCTTC. Translated, it gives CASSGNFPGHSYNEQFF.

The table lists this clonotype with many counts. The rearrangement uses TRBV5-1 and TRBJ2-1, with D perhaps TRBD1 (5 bases). From germline, CDR1 is SGHRS and CDR2 YFSETQ. Trimming took 4 bases from V and 6 from J, leaving 20 bases between them. The CDR3 contains 16 residues. In nucleotides, the CDR3 is TGCGCCAGCAGCATTAACACAGGAATGGGAACCAATGAGCAGTTCTTC. Translation gives CASSINTGMGTNEQFF.

In its sample, this clonotype was seen many times. In DNA form, the CDR3 reads TGTGCCAGCAGCTCTTCGACAGGCTCAATTGGCACAGATACGCAGTATTTT. Its protein product is CASSSSTGSIGTDTQYF. The chain couples TRBV7-8 to TRBJ2-3; tentatively, D is TRBD1 (6 bases). Deletions cut 4 bases from V and 1 base from J, with 18 bases between. Per the germline V gene, CDR1 is SGHVS and CDR2 is FQNEAQ. The CDR3 extends over 17 amino acids.

This clonotype has ten or more counts. The chain uses TRBV14 and TRBJ2-3, with D tentatively TRBD1 (5 bases). Germline V gene data show CDR1 as SGHDN and CDR2 as FVKESK. The germline V and J ends were trimmed by 4 bases and 0 bases, with 11 bases remaining between them. This CDR3 region has 15 residues. Here the CDR3 DNA reads TGTGCCAGCAGCCGACAGCTTTCTAGCACAGATACGCAGTATTTT. Its translation is CASSRQLSSTDTQYF. Full variable domain (remainder filled in from reference TRBV14 and TRBJ2-3): EAGVTQFPSHSVIEKGQTVTLRCDPISGHDNLYWYRRVMGKEIKFLLHFVKESKQDESGMPNNRFLAERTGGTYSTLKVQPAELEDSGVYFCASSRQLSSTDTQYFGPGTRLTVL.